This T cell receptor beta chain was recovered during a study of blood T cells in healthy people across ages (dated by TCRdb to the mid-2010s). For the wider study: In model experiments, template switching captured roughly one uniquely barcoded TCR beta cDNA molecule for every two T cells. To track age-related changes in TCR beta repertoire diversity, the study relied on deep sequencing normalized with unique cDNA molecular identifiers. The donors were divided into four age groups: young (average around 15 years), middle-aged (around 37), aged (roughly 60) and long-lived (roughly 88). To avoid experimental bias, donors of different ages were distributed randomly across sequencing lanes. Two additional independent replicas of 1 million unique cDNA reads from the same blood draw were analyzed for two donors (one aged 18 to 30 and one aged 80 or older). Points the paper makes about the study in general: Estimates of total diversity based on one million sequenced T cells were considered lower bounds and underestimates. Since profiling was done on bulk unsorted PBMCs, naive and antigen-experienced compartments could not be conclusively compared. There was a strong correlation between observed TCR beta diversity and the percentage of naive T cells measured by flow cytometry. Observed TCR beta diversity per million T cells fell roughly linearly with age, and a significant reduction was already apparent by age around 44. The long-lived group showed more naive CD4+ T cells, fewer expanded clones and increased TCR diversity than the aged group, suggesting age selection. Because the CMV infection status of the donors was unknown, age-related changes in expanded clonotypes may potentially have been confounded.

Systemically healthy Caucasian individuals from Russia, 35 to 50 in total and aged about 6 to 100 years, were included as donors. Around 9.8 milliliters of peripheral blood were collected from each donor into EDTA-treated Vacutainer tubes. Ficoll-Paque density-gradient centrifugation was used to isolate PBMCs, with at least 7 million per sample. Total RNA was extracted from PBMCs with Trizol reagent, with at least 6 micrograms obtained per sample. For every donor, an aliquot of PBMCs went through flow cytometry to measure the percentages of naive CD45RAhigh/CD27high T cells. In the germline V gene, CDR1 corresponds to SGHTA and CDR2 to FQGNSA. From its cysteine to its phenylalanine, the CDR3 spans 16 amino acids. Left in the record is the CDR3 DNA by itself, 48 bases read in frame from the first base. After removal of 6 bases from V and 5 bases from J, the junction retains 8 bases not matched to a gene.

Concerning this clonotype: This receptor's antigen is unknown. It has no much larger one-base neighbor in the sample; base qualities were not kept.

Preparation of the library involved 5' RACE. Sequencing instrument: Illumina HiSeq 2500. A second roughly 7 to 11 cycle PCR used a sample-barcoded 5' primer and a J-beta primer mix. Each TCR beta cDNA molecule received a unique molecular identifier from a template-switch 5' adaptor carrying 12 random nucleotides. Each sample yielded at least 3 million CDR3-containing paired-end reads. The Mint cDNA synthesis kit, primed by a TRBC-specific oligonucleotide, was used to synthesize first-strand cDNA from all RNA. Following uracil-DNA glycosylase treatment, all cDNA underwent a first 18-cycle PCR with the universal primers M1SS and BC2_uni_R. The original pipeline was this. For normalization, 1 million high-quality reads, each with a distinct molecular identifier, were randomly selected from each sample. Instead of being binned into consensus sequences, reads with shared molecular identifiers were discarded. CDR3 identification, clonotype clustering and error correction used MiTCR with a Q25 quality threshold and the strictest error-elimination algorithm. Lower-bound total TCR beta diversity was estimated with a nonparametric unseen species model using Euler transformation. TCRdb reprocessing: public reads trimmed at Q25 with fastp, clones called with MiXCR, in-frame beta chains kept. CDR3 protein duplicates are merged, each entry listing the most common genes and DNA. TCRdb's processing, not the authors' own work, is the source of the V and J calls. The sample table holds 1.5 million to 2 million distinct CDR3 sequences, of which about 50% were seen once. 2.1% of the sample is in the top ten clones.

The chain was built from TRBV7-2 and TRBJ1-5, and 12 junctional nucleotides match TRBD1. This receptor was taken from a woman in her 40s in good health. Sequenced sample: blood. CDR3 region: CASRHTGTGGDQPQHF. The bases are TGTGCCAGCAGGCATACCGGGACAGGGGGCGATCAGCCCCAGCATTTT.